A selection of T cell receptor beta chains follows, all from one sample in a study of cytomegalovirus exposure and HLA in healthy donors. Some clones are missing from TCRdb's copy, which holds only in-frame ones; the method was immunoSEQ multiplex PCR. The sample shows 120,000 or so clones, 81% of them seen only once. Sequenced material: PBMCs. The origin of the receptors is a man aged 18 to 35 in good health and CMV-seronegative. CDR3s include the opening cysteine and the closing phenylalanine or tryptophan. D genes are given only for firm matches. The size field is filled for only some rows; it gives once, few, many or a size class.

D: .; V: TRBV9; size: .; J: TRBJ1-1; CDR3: CASSVGPADTEAFF; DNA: TGTGCCAGCAGCGTAGGACCGGCGGACACTGAAGCTTTCTTT
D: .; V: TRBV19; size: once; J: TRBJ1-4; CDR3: CASSPQGSYNEKLFF; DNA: TGTGCCAGTAGTCCCCAGGGGAGTTATAATGAAAAACTGTTTTTT
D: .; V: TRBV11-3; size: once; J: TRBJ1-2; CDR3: CASSMGRHTF; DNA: TGTGCCAGCAGCATGGGGCGACACACCTTC
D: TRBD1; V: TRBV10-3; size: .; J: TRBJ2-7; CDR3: CAIGTGQLPYEQYF; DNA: TGTGCCATCGGCACGGGACAGCTACCCTACGAGCAGTACTTC
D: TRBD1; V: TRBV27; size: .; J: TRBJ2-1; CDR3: CASSLTLPGTGGNEQFF; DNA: TGTGCCAGCAGTCTTACGCTCCCCGGGACAGGGGGCAATGAGCAGTTCTTC
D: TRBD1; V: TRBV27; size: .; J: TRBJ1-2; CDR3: CASSHTGAYGYTF; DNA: TGTGCCAGCAGTCACACAGGGGCCTATGGCTACACCTTC
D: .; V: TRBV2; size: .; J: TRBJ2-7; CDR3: CASSNGGYEQYF; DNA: TGTGCCAGCAGCAATGGAGGCTACGAGCAGTACTTC
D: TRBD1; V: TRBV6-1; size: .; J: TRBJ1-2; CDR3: CASRRTGEGYTF; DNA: TGTGCCAGCAGAAGGACAGGGGAAGGCTACACCTTC
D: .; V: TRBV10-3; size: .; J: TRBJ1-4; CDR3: CAISPGQTNEKLFF; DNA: TGTGCCATCTCTCCTGGACAGACTAATGAAAAACTGTTTTTT
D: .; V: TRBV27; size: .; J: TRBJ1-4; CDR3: CASKLSYLPGEKLFF; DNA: TGTGCCAGCAAATTATCCTACCTACCCGGTGAAAAACTGTTTTTT
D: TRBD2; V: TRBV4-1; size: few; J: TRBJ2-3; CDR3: CASSKLLTSGLTDTQYF; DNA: TGCGCCAGCTCGAAACTACTGACTAGCGGTCTCACAGATACGCAGTATTTT
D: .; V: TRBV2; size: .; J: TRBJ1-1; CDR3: CASSDTLPGREAFF; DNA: TGTGCCAGCAGTGATACCCTACCAGGGAGGGAGGCTTTCTTT
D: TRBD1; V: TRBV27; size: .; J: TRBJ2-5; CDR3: CASSTSGTGAQTQYF; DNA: TGTGCCAGCAGTACATCCGGGACAGGGGCGCAGACCCAGTACTTC
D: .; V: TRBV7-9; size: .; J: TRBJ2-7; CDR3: CASSSGHFGYEQYF; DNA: TGTGCCAGCAGCTCCGGACATTTTGGCTACGAGCAGTACTTC
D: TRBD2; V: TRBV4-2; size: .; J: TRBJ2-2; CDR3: CASSQTSGGPNTGELFF; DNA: TGTGCCAGCAGCCAGACTAGCGGGGGTCCGAACACCGGGGAGCTGTTTTTT
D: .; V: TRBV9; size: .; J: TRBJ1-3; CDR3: CASSVGDISGNTIYF; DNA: TGTGCCAGCAGCGTAGGGGACATTTCTGGAAACACCATATATTTT
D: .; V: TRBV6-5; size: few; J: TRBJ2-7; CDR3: CASSSGIYEQYF; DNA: TGTGCCAGCAGTTCAGGGATTTACGAGCAGTACTTC
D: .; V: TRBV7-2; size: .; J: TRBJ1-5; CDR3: CASSSTGYQPQHF; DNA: TGTGCCAGCAGCTCGACGGGGTATCAGCCCCAGCATTTT
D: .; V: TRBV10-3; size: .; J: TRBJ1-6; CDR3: CAISEPTGSSPLHF; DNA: TGTGCCATCAGTGAGCCCACGGGGTCTTCACCCCTCCACTTT
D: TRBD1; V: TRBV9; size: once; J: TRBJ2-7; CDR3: CASSPTGDYEQYF; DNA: TGTGCCAGCAGCCCCACAGGGGACTACGAGCAGTACTTC
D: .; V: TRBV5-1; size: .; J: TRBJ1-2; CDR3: CASSLQGTGGYTF; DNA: TGCGCCAGCAGCTTGCAGGGGACGGGCGGCTACACCTTC
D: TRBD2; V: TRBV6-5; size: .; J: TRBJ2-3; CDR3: CASRTGGAGSDTQYF; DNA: TGTGCCAGCAGAACCGGGGGGGCCGGCTCAGATACGCAGTATTTT
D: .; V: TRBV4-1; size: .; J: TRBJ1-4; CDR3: CASSRSTGTTNEKLFF; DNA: TGCGCCAGCAGCCGATCGACAGGAACAACTAATGAAAAACTGTTTTTT
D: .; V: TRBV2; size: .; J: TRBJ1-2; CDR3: CASSGESGIYGYTF; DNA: TGTGCCAGCAGTGGGGAATCAGGGATCTATGGCTACACCTTC
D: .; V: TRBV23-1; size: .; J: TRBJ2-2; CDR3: CASSHAGTVSPGELFF; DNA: TGCGCCAGCAGTCACGCGGGAACGGTCTCCCCCGGGGAGCTGTTTTTT
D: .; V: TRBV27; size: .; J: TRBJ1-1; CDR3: CASTQTPGSNTEAFF; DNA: TGTGCCAGCACCCAGACTCCCGGGAGCAACACTGAAGCTTTCTTT
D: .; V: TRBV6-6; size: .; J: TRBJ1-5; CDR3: CASSLDQPQHF; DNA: TGTGCCAGCAGCCTCGATCAGCCCCAGCATTTT
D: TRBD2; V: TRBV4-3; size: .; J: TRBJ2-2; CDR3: CASGLLAGGPGELFF; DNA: TGCGCCAGCGGACTATTAGCGGGGGGGCCCGGGGAGCTGTTTTTT
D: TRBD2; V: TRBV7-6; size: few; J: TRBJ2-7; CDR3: CASSLGVGGGAGGEQYF; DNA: TGTGCCAGCAGCTTAGGAGTCGGCGGGGGGGCAGGCGGCGAGCAGTACTTC
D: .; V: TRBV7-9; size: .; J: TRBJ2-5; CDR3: CASIGGSQEETQYF; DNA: TGTGCCAGCATAGGAGGGAGCCAGGAAGAGACCCAGTACTTC
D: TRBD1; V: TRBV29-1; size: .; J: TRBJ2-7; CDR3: CSVGGQGSSYEQYF; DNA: TGCAGCGTGGGAGGACAGGGAAGCTCCTACGAGCAGTACTTC
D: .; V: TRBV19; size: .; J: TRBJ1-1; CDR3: CASSTSGVNTEAFF; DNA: TGTGCCAGTAGTACGTCGGGGGTAAACACTGAAGCTTTCTTT
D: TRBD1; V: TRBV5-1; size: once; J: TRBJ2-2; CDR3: CASSLARSPGQGRNTGELFF; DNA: TGCGCCAGCAGTCTAGCCCGGAGTCCGGGACAGGGCCGTAACACCGGGGAGCTGTTTTTT
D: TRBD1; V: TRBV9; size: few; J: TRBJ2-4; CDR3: CASSVDSGGAYIQYF; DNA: TGTGCCAGCAGCGTAGATTCAGGGGGCGCGTACATTCAGTACTTC
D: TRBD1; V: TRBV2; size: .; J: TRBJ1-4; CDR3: CASSGDRTTNEKLFF; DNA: TGTGCCAGCAGCGGGGACAGAACAACTAATGAAAAACTGTTTTTT
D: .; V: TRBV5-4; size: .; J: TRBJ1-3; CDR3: CASSFLGADGNTIYF; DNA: TGTGCCAGCAGCTTTTTAGGGGCGGATGGAAACACCATATATTTT
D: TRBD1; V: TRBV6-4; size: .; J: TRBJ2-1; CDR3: CASSDGTGGNEQFF; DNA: TGTGCCAGCAGTGACGGGACAGGGGGCAATGAGCAGTTCTTC
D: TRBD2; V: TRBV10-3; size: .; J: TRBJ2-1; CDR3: CAIKPGLAGGLDSYNEQFF; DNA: TGTGCCATCAAGCCGGGACTAGCGGGGGGTCTGGACTCCTACAATGAGCAGTTCTTC
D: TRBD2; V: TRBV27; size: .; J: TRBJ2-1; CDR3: CASSLSGGHYNEQFF; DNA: TGTGCCAGCAGTCTGAGCGGGGGGCACTACAATGAGCAGTTCTTC
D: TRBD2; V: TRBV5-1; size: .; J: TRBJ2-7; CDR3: CASSLGLANEQYF; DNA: TGCGCCAGCAGCTTGGGACTAGCGAACGAGCAGTACTTC
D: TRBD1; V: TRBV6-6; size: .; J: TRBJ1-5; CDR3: CASSPGTDPNQPQHF; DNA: TGTGCCAGCAGCCCTGGGACAGATCCTAATCAGCCCCAGCATTTT
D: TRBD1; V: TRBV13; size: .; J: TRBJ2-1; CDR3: CASSLGDRGNEQFF; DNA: TGTGCCAGCAGCTTAGGTGACAGGGGGAATGAGCAGTTCTTC
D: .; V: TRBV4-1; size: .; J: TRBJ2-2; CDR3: CASSQGILNTGELFF; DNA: TGCGCCAGCAGCCAAGGCATACTGAACACCGGGGAGCTGTTTTTT
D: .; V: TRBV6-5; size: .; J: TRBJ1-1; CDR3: CASTLDKNTEAFF; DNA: TGTGCCAGCACCTTGGACAAGAACACTGAAGCTTTCTTT